Listed below are T cell receptor beta chains from one sample, sequenced in a study of T cell responses to AZD1222 COVID-19 vaccine. Only in-frame clones appear in the TCRdb table, and some are missing; sequencing was by immunoSEQ multiplex PCR. The sample lists approximately 74,000 clones; nearly 90% were seen once. The source material was peripheral blood, sampled 28 days after the second AZD1222 dose. The receptors were sampled from an adult who received the AZD1222 COVID-19 vaccine. Both conserved end residues are trimmed from each CDR3. The D gene is left open where the match is weak.

D	J	V	CDR3
NA	TRBJ1-2	TRBV30	AWSPGQIYGYT
TRBD1	TRBJ1-2	TRBV5-4	ASSPWTGVDYGYT
TRBD2	TRBJ2-7	TRBV14	ASSLGLAANYEQY
NA	TRBJ1-2	TRBV19	ASSIGGGVDYGYT
NA	TRBJ2-1	TRBV19	ASNTRGRSNEQF
NA	TRBJ2-5	TRBV5-6	ASSLGQETQY
TRBD2	TRBJ2-5	TRBV6-5	ASRTPGGETQY
TRBD1	TRBJ1-1	TRBV18	ASSLGTGVNTEAF
NA	TRBJ1-4	TRBV29-1	SVQGPEKLF
NA	TRBJ2-3	TRBV7-3	ASSPGWGDTQY
NA	TRBJ1-5	TRBV2	ASSDWGGNQPQH
TRBD2	TRBJ2-3	TRBV6-5	ATGGLAGTDTQY
NA	TRBJ2-7	TRBV2	ASSATPDSYEQY
TRBD2	TRBJ2-3	TRBV10-2	ASRSTSGRASPLVAQY
NA	TRBJ1-1	TRBV5-1	ASSLEVLNTEAF
TRBD1	TRBJ2-1	TRBV14	ASSQSFDRVLEDEQF
NA	TRBJ1-3	TRBV18	ASSLRRDTSGNTIY
TRBD1	TRBJ2-2	TRBV6-5	ASSKQGAAGELF
NA	TRBJ2-1	TRBV27	ASSLRRGVSRQF
NA	TRBJ2-5	TRBV14	ASSQEETQY
TRBD1	TRBJ1-2	TRBV27	ASSFGTGGEYGYT
NA	TRBJ2-1	TRBV4-1	ASSQGQPSYNEQF
TRBD2	TRBJ2-7	TRBV10-3	AISARTSGTYEQY
NA	TRBJ2-1	TRBV7-9	ASSLVDGQGNEQF